The clone carrying this T cell receptor (beta chain) has ten or more counts. This sample was included in a study of CD8+CD57+ T cells in acquired aplastic anemia. Genomic DNA, the template, was used for profiling of the TCR beta VDJ and CDR3. One entry per CDR3 protein, called by TCRdb with MiXCR from the reads. The sample shows some 150,000 distinct CDR3 sequences, more than 45% of them seen only once. The V gene lost 2 bases and the J gene lost 2 bases, with 12 bases spanning the gap. The germline V gene has CDR1 SGDLS and CDR2 YYNGEE. The CDR3 spans 15 residues. Patients chosen for sequencing had shown CD8+CD57+ cell expansion by flow cytometry.

Source material: sorted CD4+, CD8+, or CD8+CD57+ T cells (not recorded which) from PBMCs. The J gene is TRBJ2-3, the V gene TRBV9; D gene ambiguous. This TCR derives from a human donor with aplastic anemia. CDR3 amino acids: CASSVSPRSTDTQYF. The CDR3 nucleotides are TGTGCCAGCAGCGTGAGCCCTCGCTCCACAGATACGCAGTATTTT.